The next 21 T cell receptor beta chains were all read from a single sample in a study of blood T cell repertoires in COVID-19. Sequenced by immunoSEQ multiplex PCR; TCRdb stores in-frame clones only, minus some. This table has some 200,000 clones, about 91% appearing once. Sequencing used peripheral blood. These receptors originate from a young man with acute or convalescent COVID-19.

The V and J genes are TRBV19 and TRBJ1-4; unclear D gene. Trimming took off 5 bases at V and 4 bases at J, with 14 bases between the two ends. Germline CDR1 reads LNHDA; CDR2 reads SQIVND (reference sequence). There are 15 residues in the CDR3. CDR3 residues: CASSPARWNNEKLFF. CDR3 sequence (DNA): TGTGCCAGTAGTCCGGCCAGGTGGAATAATGAAAAACTGTTTTTT.

The CDR3 region is CAWTLNSGNTIYF. In DNA, the CDR3 is TGTGCCTGGACTCTAAACTCTGGAAACACCATATATTTT. The V and J genes are TRBV30 and TRBJ1-3; no firm D call. This CDR3 has 13 amino acids. V was shortened by 4 bases and J by 0 bases, with 7 bases between the two germline ends. Germline V gives CDR1 GTSNPN, CDR2 SVGIG (reference sequence).

The V gene is TRBV7-9, the J gene TRBJ1-1, with 8 bases fitting TRBD1. Germline values: CDR1 SEHNR, CDR2 FQNEAQ (reference sequence). Trimming cost V 5 bases and J 4 bases; bases outside gene matches: 6. The CDR3 runs to 14 residues. CDR3 DNA sequence: TGTGCCAGCAGCGGCGGACAGGGTACCACTGAAGCTTTCTTT. Its translation is CASSGGQGTTEAFF.

The rearrangement joins TRBV9 to TRBJ1-2; perhaps TRBD1 as D (5 bases). V was pared by 0 bases and J by 7 bases, with 13 bases between. Germline V gene sequence: CDR1 SGDLS, CDR2 YYNGEE. CDR3 size: 14 residues. The CDR3 region has the DNA TGTGCCAGCAGCGTAGCGGCCGGGGGGGGTGGCTACACCTTC. Its translation is CASSVAAGGGGYTF.

The gene calls are TRBV12-5 and TRBJ1-1; D is possibly TRBD1 (5 bases). This CDR3 spans 13 amino acids. The germline V gene has CDR1 LGHNT and CDR2 FRNRAP. Trimming took 4 bases from V and 10 from J, leaving 16 bases between them. The CDR3 spells CASGSGVPVGAFF. The CDR3 bases are TGTGCTAGTGGTTCGGGGGTCCCGGTCGGAGCTTTCTTT.

The genes are TRBV30 and TRBJ2-7; TRBD1 aligns across 10 bases. The CDR3 contains 14 residues. The junction had 8 bases not matched to a gene; V was cut back by 6 bases and J by 3 bases. Germline loops: CDR1 GTSNPN, CDR2 SVGIG (reference sequence). CDR3 residues: CACRPGQGFYEQYF. The CDR3 DNA sequence: TGTGCCTGTCGACCGGGACAGGGGTTCTACGAGCAGTACTTC.

This chain joins TRBV5-5 and TRBJ2-3; TRBD1 matches 10 bases. The junction had 11 bases not matched to a gene; V was cut back by 0 bases and J by 1 base. The CDR3 is made up of 19 amino acids. Germline V gives CDR1 SGHKS, CDR2 YYEKEE (reference sequence). CDR3 DNA sequence: TGTGCCAGCAGCTTGGGACCGACAGGGGGCATTCTCGGCACAGATACGCAGTATTTT. Translation: CASSLGPTGGILGTDTQYF. Drawing the rest from reference TRBV5-5 and TRBJ2-3, the complete variable domain is DAGVTQSPTHLIKTRGQQVTLRCSPISGHKSVSWYQQVLGQGPQFIFQYYEKEERGRGNFPDRFSARQFPNYSSELNVNALLLGDSALYLCASSLGPTGGILGTDTQYFGPGTRLTVL.

The chain combines TRBV27 with TRBJ1-3; tentative D call: TRBD1 (6 bases). CDR1 MNHEY and CDR2 SMNVEV come from the germline V gene (reference sequence). Trimming removed 1 base from V and 2 bases from J, with 18 bases in between. This CDR3 has 18 residues. CDR3 bases: TGTGCCAGCAGTTTATTAGGGGTGGGGGGGGCCCCTGGAAACACCATATATTTT. It translates to CASSLLGVGGAPGNTIYF.

The chain couples TRBV12-5 to TRBJ2-1; 8 positions match TRBD1. V was pared by 5 bases and J by 5 bases, with 2 bases of the junction left unmatched. Per germline, CDR1 LGHNT and CDR2 FRNRAP. This CDR3 spans 13 amino acids. The CDR3 sequence: CASGTGQDNEQFF. In DNA form, the CDR3 reads TGTGCTAGTGGTACGGGACAGGACAATGAGCAGTTCTTC.

This chain uses TRBV20-1 with TRBJ2-7; TRBD2 might be the D (6 bases). The V gene's germline CDR1 is DFQATT and CDR2 SNEGSKA (reference sequence). V lost 5 bases and J lost 7, with 12 bases in between. This CDR3 contains 11 residues. CDR3 nucleotide sequence: TGCAGTGCTGAGGGGAGGCATGAGCAGTACTTC. Its protein product is CSAEGRHEQYF.

CDR3 amino acids: CASSLGTAYEQYF. The CDR3 coding sequence is TGCGCCAGCAGCCTTGGGACAGCCTACGAGCAGTACTTC. The chain combines TRBV10-2 with TRBJ2-7, with TRBD1 matching over 7 bases. The CDR3 contains 13 residues. Germline CDR1 WSHSY, CDR2 SAAADI. Losses at the gene ends were 6 bases for V and 2 bases for J; bases not matched to a gene: 4.

In nucleotides, the CDR3 is TGTGCCAGTAGGTTCCAGGTAGGCGCTGAAGCTTTCTTT. Its protein is CASRFQVGAEAFF. This chain joins TRBV6-5 and TRBJ1-1; D not certain. The CDR3 has 13 amino acids. Trimming took off 9 bases at V and 6 bases at J, with 17 bases between the two ends. Germline V CDR1 and CDR2: MNHEY, SVGAGI.

This rearrangement joins TRBV30 to TRBJ2-5; 9 bases agree with TRBD2. Germline V gene lookup returns CDR1 GTSNPN and CDR2 SVGIG (reference sequence). V was clipped by 1 base and J by 2 bases; unmatched bases: 5. CDR3 length: 15 amino acids. The CDR3 DNA follows: TGTGCCTGGAGTGCCGGGCTAGCGGGACAAGAGACCCAGTACTTC. It specifies CAWSAGLAGQETQYF.

This clone was observed a single time. CDR3 region: CSVGGQGVTGELFF. CDR3 nucleotide sequence: TGCAGCGTAGGAGGACAGGGGGTCACCGGGGAGCTGTTTTTT. The chain has TRBV29-1 and TRBJ2-2, with 10 positions matching TRBD1. V dropped 6 bases and J dropped 4; count of bases not matched to a gene: 5. The CDR3 consists of 14 residues. Germline CDR1 SQVTM, CDR2 ANQGSEA.

The J gene is TRBJ1-4, the V gene TRBV2; 8 nucleotides agree with TRBD1. J gave up 8 bases and V 6 bases, and 11 bases lay outside the gene matches. Germline assignment: CDR1 SNHLY and CDR2 FYNNEI. The CDR3 sequence is 15 residues long. CDR3 coding DNA: TGTGCCAGCAGCCTACTAGGACAGGGCTACGAAAAACTGTTTTTT. This gives the protein CASSLLGQGYEKLFF.

The rearrangement joins TRBV9 to TRBJ1-5; no firm D call. This CDR3 region has 14 residues. Trimming shortened V by 0 bases and J by 3 bases, and 7 bases separated the two germline ends. Germline V gives CDR1 SGDLS, CDR2 YYNGEE. The CDR3 is CASSVAPDNQPQHF. The CDR3 region has the DNA TGTGCCAGCAGCGTAGCCCCAGACAATCAGCCCCAGCATTTT.

This chain joins TRBV12-3 or TRBV12-4 and TRBJ2-7; D is unclear. CDR3 length: 13 amino acids. Trimming stripped 5 bases from V and 1 base from J, with 9 bases between. CDR3 in DNA: TGTGCCAGCAGTCCTATTATATCCTACGAGCAGTACTTC. Its protein product is CASSPIISYEQYF.

CDR3 region: CASSSWDRAESETQYF. The CDR3 region has the DNA TGTGCCAGCAGTTCCTGGGACAGGGCGGAATCGGAGACCCAGTACTTC. The chain couples TRBV28 to TRBJ2-5; 9 nucleotides align to TRBD1. CDR3 length: 16 amino acids. J was trimmed by 5 bases and V by 4 bases; bases with no gene match: 11. Germline V gene lookup returns CDR1 MDHEN and CDR2 SYDVKM.

Worth noting for this clone: Relative to the germline gene, one junction end is altered; a read error may explain this. The chain combines TRBV28 with TRBJ2-1, with a weak D call TRBD2 (7 bases). The germline gives CDR1 MDHEN, CDR2 SYDVKM. CDR3 length equals 16 residues. The CDR3 loop is CATSLGGPRDYNEQFF. In nucleotides, the CDR3 is TGTGCCACCAGTTTGGGGGGGCCGAGAGACTACAATGAGCAGTTCTTC.

The genes are TRBV19 and TRBJ2-2; 8 nucleotides agree with TRBD1. The CDR3 runs 16 residues. J lost 6 bases, V lost 6 bases, and 12 bases had no gene match. Germline CDR1 reads LNHDA; CDR2 reads SQIVND (reference sequence). CDR3 in amino acids: CASSVGAGGNAGELFF. DNA for the CDR3: TGTGCCAGTAGCGTGGGGGCAGGGGGCAATGCCGGGGAGCTGTTTTTT. Complete variable domain (other parts from reference TRBV19 and TRBJ2-2): DGGITQSPKYLFRKEGQNVTLSCEQNLNHDAMYWYRQDPGQGLRLIYYSQIVNDFQKGDIAEGYSVSREKKESFPLTVTSAQKNPTAFYLCASSVGAGGNAGELFFGEGSRLTVL.

This clone was seen a single time. The V and J genes are TRBV15 and TRBJ1-1, with D possibly TRBD1 on 6 matching bases. The CDR3 extends over 16 amino acids. V was shortened by 5 bases and J by 3 bases, with 19 bases between the two germline ends. CDR1 LNHNV and CDR2 YYDKDF come from the germline V gene (reference sequence). The chain's CDR3 is CATSGGGSGLYTEAFF. CDR3 nucleotide sequence: TGTGCCACCAGCGGGGGCGGGTCGGGGTTGTACACTGAAGCTTTCTTT.